These 5 T cell receptor beta chains came from one sample sequenced in a study of blood T cell repertoires in COVID-19 (dated by TCRdb to 2018 to 2021). Library creation used the immunoSEQ multiplex PCR assay. TCRdb re-hosts the immuneACCESS table, in-frame sequences only. Its copies lack some clones; in the studies checked, an unresolved V gene accounts for under half of them, and the cause for the rest is not known. The sample data list 300,000 or so clones, and more than 75% of these were observed just once. The top ten hold about 10% of the sample. Sample: PBMCs or T cells enriched from blood (not recorded which). The source is a woman aged 18 to 35 who had recovered from COVID-19.

This clone was found once. The genes are TRBV30 and TRBJ2-2; 16 positions agree with TRBD2. Germline-derived CDR1 and CDR2 are GTSNPN and SVGIG (reference sequence). This CDR3 has 18 amino acids. Losses at the gene ends were 2 bases for V and 5 bases for J; bases not matched to a gene: 8. Here the CDR3 DNA reads TGTGCCTGGAGTCCGGGACTAGCGGGGGGGCCAGGGACCGGGGAGCTGTTTTTT. It yields the protein CAWSPGLAGGPGTGELFF.

The chain couples TRBV7-9 to TRBJ2-3, with 10 bases fitting TRBD2. CDR3 length: 16 residues. J was trimmed by 3 bases and V by 5 bases; bases with no gene match: 8. CDR1 is SEHNR, CDR2 FQNEAQ, per germline (reference sequence). CDR3 DNA sequence: TGTGCCAGCAGCCCAGCTAGCGGGAGAAGTACAGATACGCAGTATTTT. Its protein product is CASSPASGRSTDTQYF.

This clone was seen many times. The rearrangement joins TRBV27 to TRBJ2-6; possibly TRBD1 for D (5 bases). This CDR3 contains 16 residues. The germline V gene has CDR1 MNHEY and CDR2 SMNVEV (reference sequence). The ends were cut back, 6 bases at V and 0 bases at J, with 12 bases in the middle. The CDR3 protein is CASRQEPPSGANVLTF. The CDR3 DNA follows: TGTGCCAGCAGACAGGAGCCCCCCTCTGGGGCCAACGTCCTGACTTTC.

J is TRBJ2-1 and V is TRBV24-1; D is uncertain. V was trimmed by 0 bases and J by 5 bases, leaving 10 bases between them. The CDR3 sequence is 15 residues long. Germline CDR1 and CDR2: KGHDR and SFDVKD. CDR3 in DNA: TGTGCCACCAGTGATTTGACGAGGTCTAACAATGAGCAGTTCTTC. It encodes CATSDLTRSNNEQFF.

The chain carries TRBV19 and TRBJ2-2; 7 positions match TRBD1. The CDR3 has 17 residues. Germline CDR1 and CDR2: LNHDA and SQIVND (reference sequence). After removal of 1 base from V and 0 bases from J, the junction contained 5 bases not matched to a gene. The CDR3 protein is CASSIGPGTANTGELFF. CDR3 sequence (DNA): TGTGCCAGTAGTATAGGGCCCGGGACAGCGAACACCGGGGAGCTGTTTTTT.